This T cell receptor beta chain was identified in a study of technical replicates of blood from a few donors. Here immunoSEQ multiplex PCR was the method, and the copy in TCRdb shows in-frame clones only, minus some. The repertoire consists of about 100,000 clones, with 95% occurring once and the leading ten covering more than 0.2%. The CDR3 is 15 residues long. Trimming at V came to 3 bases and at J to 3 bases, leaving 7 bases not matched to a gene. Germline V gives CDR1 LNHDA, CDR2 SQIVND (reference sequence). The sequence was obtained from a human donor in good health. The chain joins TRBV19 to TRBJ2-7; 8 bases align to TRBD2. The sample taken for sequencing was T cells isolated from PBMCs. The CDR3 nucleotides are TGTGCCAGTAGTATCCTGGCGGGAGGTCGCTACGAGCAGTACTTC. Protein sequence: CASSILAGGRYEQYF. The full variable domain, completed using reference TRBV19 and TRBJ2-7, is DGGITQSPKYLFRKEGQNVTLSCEQNLNHDAMYWYRQDPGQGLRLIYYSQIVNDFQKGDIAEGYSVSREKKESFPLTVTSAQKNPTAFYLCASSILAGGRYEQYFGPGTRLTVT.